This T cell receptor (beta chain) was recorded in a study of blood T cells in healthy people across ages. Study conclusions and caveats: Unsorted PBMCs ruled out conclusive naive versus antigen-experienced comparison. While age rose, TCR beta diversity per million T cells dropped in a roughly linear way.

Together with a sample-barcoded 5' primer, a J-beta primer mix was included in a second PCR lasting about 6 to 11 cycles. Tags on each cDNA molecule came from a template-switch adaptor with 12 random nucleotides. Each CDR3 protein is one row after TCRdb ran MiXCR on the 5' RACE reads. Of 800,000 or so distinct CDR3 sequences listed, approximately 67% are singletons. The germline CDR1 and CDR2 sequences are DFQATT and SNEGSKA (reference sequence). Trimming stripped 3 bases from V and 0 bases from J, with 15 bases between. CDR3 length: 15 residues. Donors each provided ten milliliters of peripheral blood. Comments on this clonotype: Its antigen is not identified.

This TCR came from a man under 40 in good health. Sequenced: blood. The chain couples TRBV20-1 to TRBJ2-7, with D possibly matching TRBD2 (6 bases). CDR3 nucleotides: TGCAGTGCTAGGGGGGTAGCGGCGAGCTCCTACGAGCAGTACTTC. It translates to CSARGVAASSYEQYF.